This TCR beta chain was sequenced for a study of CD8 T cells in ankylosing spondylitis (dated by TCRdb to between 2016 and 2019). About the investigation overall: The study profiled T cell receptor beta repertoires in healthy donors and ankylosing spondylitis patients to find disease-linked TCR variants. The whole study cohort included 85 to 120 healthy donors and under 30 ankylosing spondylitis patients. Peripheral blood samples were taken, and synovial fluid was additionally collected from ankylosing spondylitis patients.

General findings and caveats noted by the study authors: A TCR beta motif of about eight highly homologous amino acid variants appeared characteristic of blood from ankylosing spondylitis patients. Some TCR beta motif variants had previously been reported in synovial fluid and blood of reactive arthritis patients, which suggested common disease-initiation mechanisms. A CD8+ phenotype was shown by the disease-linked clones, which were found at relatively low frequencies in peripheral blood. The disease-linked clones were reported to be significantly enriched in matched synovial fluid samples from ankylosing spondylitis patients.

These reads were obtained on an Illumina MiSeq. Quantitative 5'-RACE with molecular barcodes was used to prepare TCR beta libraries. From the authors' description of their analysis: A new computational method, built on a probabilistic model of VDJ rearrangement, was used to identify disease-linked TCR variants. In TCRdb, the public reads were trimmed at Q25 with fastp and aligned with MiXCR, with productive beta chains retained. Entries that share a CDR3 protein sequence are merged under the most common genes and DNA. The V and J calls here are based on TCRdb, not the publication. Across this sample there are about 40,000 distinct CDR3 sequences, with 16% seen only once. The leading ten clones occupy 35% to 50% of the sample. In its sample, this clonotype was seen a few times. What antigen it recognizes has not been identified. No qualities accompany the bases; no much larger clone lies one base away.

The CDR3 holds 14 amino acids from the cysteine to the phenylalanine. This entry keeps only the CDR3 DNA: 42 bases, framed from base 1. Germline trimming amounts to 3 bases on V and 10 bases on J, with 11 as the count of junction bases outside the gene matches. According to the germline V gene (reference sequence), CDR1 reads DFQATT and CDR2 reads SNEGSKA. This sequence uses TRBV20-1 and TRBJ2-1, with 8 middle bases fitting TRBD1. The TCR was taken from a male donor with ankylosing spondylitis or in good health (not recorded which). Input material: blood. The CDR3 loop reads CSASHVQGAGEQFF. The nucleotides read TGCAGTGCTAGCCACGTCCAGGGGGCGGGAGAGCAGTTCTTC.